This T cell receptor (beta chain) was documented in a study of blood T cell repertoires in COVID-19. Study overall: COVID-19 samples from acute and convalescent phases originated in the United States, Italy and Spain.

TCRdb's table, derived via immunoSEQ multiplex PCR, lists solely in-frame clones and lacks some. The table includes a few hundred thousand clones, around 75% detected once. Source material: peripheral blood. This receptor was taken from a human donor in a cohort sampled during active COVID-19.

CDR3 nucleotide sequence: TGCGCCAGCAGCCTGCCAGTAACTAGCGGGAGAGGTACGCAGTATTTT. Translating it yields CASSLPVTSGRGTQYF. This rearrangement joins TRBV5-1 to TRBJ2-3; 11 bases are a match to TRBD2. J gave up 8 bases and V 4 bases, and 12 bases lay outside the gene matches. The CDR3 is 16 residues long. Germline-derived CDR1 and CDR2 are SGHRS and YFSETQ.